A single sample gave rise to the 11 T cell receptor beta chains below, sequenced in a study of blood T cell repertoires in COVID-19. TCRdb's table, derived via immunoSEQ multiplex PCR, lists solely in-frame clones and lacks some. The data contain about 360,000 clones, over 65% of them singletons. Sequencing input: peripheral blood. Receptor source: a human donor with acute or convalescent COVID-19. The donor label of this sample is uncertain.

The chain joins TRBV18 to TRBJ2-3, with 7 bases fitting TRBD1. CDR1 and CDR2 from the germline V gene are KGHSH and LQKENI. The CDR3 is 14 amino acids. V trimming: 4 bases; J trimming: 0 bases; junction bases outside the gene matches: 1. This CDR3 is CASSQGASTDTQYF. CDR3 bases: TGTGCCAGCTCACAGGGGGCTAGCACAGATACGCAGTATTTT. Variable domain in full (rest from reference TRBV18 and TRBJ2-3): NAGVMQNPRHLVRRRGQEARLRCSPMKGHSHVYWYRQLPEEGLKFMVYLQKENIIDESGMPKERFSAEFPKEGPSILRIQQVVRGDSAAYFCASSQGASTDTQYFGPGTRLTVL.

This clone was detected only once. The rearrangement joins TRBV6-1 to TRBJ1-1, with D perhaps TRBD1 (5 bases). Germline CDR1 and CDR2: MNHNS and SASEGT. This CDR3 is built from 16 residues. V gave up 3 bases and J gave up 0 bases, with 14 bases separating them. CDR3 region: CASSEDIPRMNTEAFF. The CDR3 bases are TGTGCCAGCAGTGAGGACATACCACGCATGAACACTGAAGCTTTCTTT.

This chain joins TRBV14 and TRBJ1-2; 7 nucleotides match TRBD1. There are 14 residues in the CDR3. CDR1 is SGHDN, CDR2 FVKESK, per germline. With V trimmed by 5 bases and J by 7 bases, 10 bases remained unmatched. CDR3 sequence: CASSYRGPGGGYTF. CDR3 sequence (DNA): TGTGCCAGCAGCTACAGGGGCCCGGGTGGTGGCTACACCTTC.

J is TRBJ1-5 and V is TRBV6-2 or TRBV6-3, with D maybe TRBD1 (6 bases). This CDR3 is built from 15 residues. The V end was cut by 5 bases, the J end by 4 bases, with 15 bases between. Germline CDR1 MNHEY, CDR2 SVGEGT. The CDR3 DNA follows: TGTGCCAGCAGTGCCGGGACACACACAAATCAGCCCCAGCATTTT. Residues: CASSAGTHTNQPQHF.

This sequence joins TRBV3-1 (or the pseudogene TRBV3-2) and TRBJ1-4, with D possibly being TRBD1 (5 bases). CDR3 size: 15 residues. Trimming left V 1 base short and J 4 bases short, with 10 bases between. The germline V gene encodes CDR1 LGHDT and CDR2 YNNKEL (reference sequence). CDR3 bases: TGTGCCAGCAGCCAAGGTGCGGGACTTAATGAAAAACTGTTTTTT. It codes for CASSQGAGLNEKLFF.

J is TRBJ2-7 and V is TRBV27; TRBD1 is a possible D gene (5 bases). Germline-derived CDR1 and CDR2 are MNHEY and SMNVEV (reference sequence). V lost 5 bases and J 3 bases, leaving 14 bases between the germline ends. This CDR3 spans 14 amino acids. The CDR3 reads CASSRTSNYYEQYF. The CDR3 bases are TGTGCCAGCAGTCGGACATCCAATTACTACGAGCAGTACTTC.

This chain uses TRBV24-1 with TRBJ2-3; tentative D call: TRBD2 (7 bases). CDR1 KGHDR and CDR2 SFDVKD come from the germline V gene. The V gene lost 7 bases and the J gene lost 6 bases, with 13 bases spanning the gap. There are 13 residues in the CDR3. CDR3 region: CATSRGGADTQYF. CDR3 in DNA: TGTGCCACCAGCCGAGGGGGGGCTGATACGCAGTATTTT.

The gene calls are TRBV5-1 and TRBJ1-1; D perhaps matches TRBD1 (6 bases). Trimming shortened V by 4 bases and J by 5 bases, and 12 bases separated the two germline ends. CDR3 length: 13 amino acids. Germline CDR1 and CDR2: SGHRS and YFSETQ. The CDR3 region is CASSEPTGTEAFF. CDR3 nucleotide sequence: TGCGCCAGCAGCGAGCCGACAGGAACTGAAGCTTTCTTT.

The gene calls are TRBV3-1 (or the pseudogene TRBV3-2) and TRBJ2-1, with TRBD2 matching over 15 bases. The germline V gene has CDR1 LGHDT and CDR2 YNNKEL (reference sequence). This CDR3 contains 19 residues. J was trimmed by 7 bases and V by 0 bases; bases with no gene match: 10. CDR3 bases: TGTGCCAGCAGCCAAGATCGGACTAGCGGGGGGGCCCGGCTTAATGAGCAGTTCTTC. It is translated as CASSQDRTSGGARLNEQFF.

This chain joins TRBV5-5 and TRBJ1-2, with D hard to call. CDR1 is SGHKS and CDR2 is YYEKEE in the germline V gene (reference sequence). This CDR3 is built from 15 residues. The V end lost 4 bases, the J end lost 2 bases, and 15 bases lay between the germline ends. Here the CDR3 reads CASSATERWNYGYTF. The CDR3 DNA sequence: TGTGCCAGCAGCGCAACCGAGCGTTGGAACTATGGCTACACCTTC. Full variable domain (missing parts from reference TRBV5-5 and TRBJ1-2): DAGVTQSPTHLIKTRGQQVTLRCSPISGHKSVSWYQQVLGQGPQFIFQYYEKEERGRGNFPDRFSARQFPNYSSELNVNALLLGDSALYLCASSATERWNYGYTFGSGTRLTVV.

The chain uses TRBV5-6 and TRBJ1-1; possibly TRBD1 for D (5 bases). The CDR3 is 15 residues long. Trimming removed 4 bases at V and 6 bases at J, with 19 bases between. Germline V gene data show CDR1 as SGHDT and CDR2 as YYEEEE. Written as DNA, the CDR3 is TGTGCCAGCAGCATTTTTGGGGCGGCAGGCGCTGAAGCTTTCTTT. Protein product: CASSIFGAAGAEAFF.